The T cell receptor (beta chain) described here comes from a study of shared clonotypes between healthy human individuals. Study findings and constraints: Clonotype sharing among donors likely depends on sequencing depth.

There are 15 residues in the CDR3. CDR1 is LNHDA and CDR2 is SQIVND in the germline V gene (reference sequence). V was pared by 6 bases and J by 2 bases, with 5 bases of the junction left unmatched. The data were produced by immunoSEQ multiplex PCR, yet TCRdb's version contains in-frame clones alone and is incomplete. This table has approximately 100,000 clones, around 68% appearing once. With respect to this clone: Its antigen is not known.

Specimen: memory CD8+ T cells sorted from blood. Described subset: CD45RO+ cells pooled with CCR7-negative TemRA cells. The TCR comes from a woman under 40 in good health. This chain uses TRBV19 with TRBJ2-3; 10 bases are shared with TRBD2. The CDR3 region has the DNA TGTGCCAGTAGACCGCTAGCGGGGGACACAGATACGCAGTATTTT. Protein: CASRPLAGDTDTQYF.